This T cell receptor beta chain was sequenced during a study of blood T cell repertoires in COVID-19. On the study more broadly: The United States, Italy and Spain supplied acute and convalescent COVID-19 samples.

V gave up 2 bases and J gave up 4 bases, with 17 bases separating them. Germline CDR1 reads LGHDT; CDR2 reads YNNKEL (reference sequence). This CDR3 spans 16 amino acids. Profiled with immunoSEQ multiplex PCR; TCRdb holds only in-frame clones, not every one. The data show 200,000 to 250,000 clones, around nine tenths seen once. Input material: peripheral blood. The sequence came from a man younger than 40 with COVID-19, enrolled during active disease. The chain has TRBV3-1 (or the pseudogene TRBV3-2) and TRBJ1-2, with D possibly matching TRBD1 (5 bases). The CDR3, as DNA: TGTGCCAGCAGCCAACGAGACAGTCTCAACCTCTATGGCTACACCTTC. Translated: CASSQRDSLNLYGYTF.